One sample yielded the 13 T cell receptor beta chains listed below, sequenced in a study of shared clonotypes between healthy human individuals. Some clones are missing from TCRdb's copy, which holds only in-frame ones; the method was immunoSEQ multiplex PCR. Found here are under 1,900,000 clones, approximately 98.5% of them singletons; the top ten hold around 0.33%. Sequenced: naive CD4+ T cells sorted from blood. This sample's subset: CD45RA+ positively selected. Every receptor here comes from a man aged 25 to 40 in good health.

The rearrangement links TRBV4-3 to TRBJ2-5, with a weak D call TRBD2 (5 bases). Germline CDR1 reads LGHNA; CDR2 reads YSLEER. The CDR3 length is 14 residues. Trimming shortened V by 0 bases and J by 7 bases, and 12 bases separated the two germline ends. Written as DNA, the CDR3 is TGCGCCAGCAGCCAAGATAACGGGAAAGGGACCCAGTACTTC. As protein: CASSQDNGKGTQYF.

The V gene is TRBV6-5, the J gene TRBJ2-7, with D unclear. Germline CDR1 reads MNHEY; CDR2 reads SVGAGI. V was cut by 3 bases and J by 3 bases, with 12 bases left in between. The CDR3 has 14 amino acids. Here the CDR3 reads CASSYRGGIYEQYF. Here the CDR3 DNA reads TGTGCCAGCAGTTATAGAGGCGGTATCTACGAGCAGTACTTC.

The V call is TRBV7-9, the J call TRBJ2-7; D is undetermined. The ends were cut back, 1 base at V and 7 bases at J, with 14 bases in the middle. Per germline, CDR1 SEHNR and CDR2 FQNEAQ (reference sequence). The CDR3 has 14 residues. The CDR3 DNA follows: TGTGCCAGCAGCTTAGTTTCCAGAAATTGGGAGCAGTACTTC. Translating it yields CASSLVSRNWEQYF.

V usage is TRBV7-9 and J usage is TRBJ2-1; TRBD2 matches at 8 bases. The CDR3 consists of 15 residues. V dropped 6 bases and J dropped 4; count of bases not matched to a gene: 8. Germline lookup yields CDR1 SEHNR and CDR2 FQNEAQ (reference sequence). The CDR3 DNA reads as TGTGCCAGCAGTCGACTAGCGCACACTTACAATGAGCAGTTCTTC. Translated: CASSRLAHTYNEQFF.

The V call is TRBV7-2, the J call TRBJ1-5; D gene ambiguous. Trimming removed 1 base from V and 7 bases from J, with 14 bases in between. The CDR3 is made up of 15 amino acids. Germline CDR1 is SGHTA and CDR2 is FQGNSA. The CDR3 DNA reads as TGTGCCAGCAGCTTAGTAGCGACAACGCAGCAGCCCCAGCATTTT. Translating gives CASSLVATTQQPQHF.

This chain links TRBV29-1 with TRBJ2-7; D might be TRBD1 (5 bases). Looked up from germline, CDR1 is SQVTM and CDR2 is ANQGSEA. Trimming removed 3 bases from V and 0 bases from J, with 6 bases in between. The CDR3 extends over 12 amino acids. The CDR3 region is CSVEDISYEQYF. In nucleotides, the CDR3 is TGCAGCGTTGAGGACATCTCCTACGAGCAGTACTTC.

The chain is built from TRBV2 and TRBJ2-7, with D possibly being TRBD1 (6 bases). Germline loops: CDR1 SNHLY, CDR2 FYNNEI. The CDR3 totals 17 residues. The germline V and J ends were trimmed by 6 bases and 1 base, with 22 bases remaining between them. CDR3 DNA: TGTGCCAGCAGGAAGATCGCAGGGGCCAAGTTTTCCTACGAGCAGTACTTC. Amino acids: CASRKIAGAKFSYEQYF.

This sequence joins TRBV5-1 and TRBJ2-5, with 11 bases lining up with TRBD2. The V and J ends lost 4 bases and 7 bases, in that order; junction bases with no gene match: 12. Germline V gene data show CDR1 as SGHRS and CDR2 as YFSETQ. This CDR3 has 16 amino acids. CDR3 amino acids: CASSLGLAGVNGTQYF. CDR3 coding DNA: TGCGCCAGCAGCCTTGGACTAGCGGGCGTTAATGGGACCCAGTACTTC.

The CDR3 region is CASSLAGGGQETQYF. CDR3 bases: TGTGCCAGCAGCTTGGCCGGAGGCGGTCAAGAGACCCAGTACTTC. The chain couples TRBV5-5 to TRBJ2-5; TRBD2 might be the D (5 bases). V was shortened by 0 bases and J by 2 bases, with 11 bases between the two germline ends. This CDR3 comprises 15 residues. Germline lookup yields CDR1 SGHKS and CDR2 YYEKEE (reference sequence).

This chain links TRBV5-1 with TRBJ2-7; TRBD2 agrees at 10 bases. The V gene end was trimmed by 4 bases and the J gene end by 4 bases; junction bases not matched to a gene: 5. The germline gives CDR1 SGHRS, CDR2 YFSETQ. The CDR3 is 14 residues long. The CDR3 loop reads CASSGLAGAYEQYF. CDR3 coding DNA: TGCGCCAGCAGCGGGCTAGCGGGAGCGTACGAGCAGTACTTC.

As to this clone: Other nucleotide sequences in the sample specify the same CDR3. The V gene is TRBV19, the J gene TRBJ2-3; D is unresolved. The CDR3 has 14 residues. CDR1 is LNHDA, CDR2 SQIVND, per germline (reference sequence). Trimming stripped 1 base from V and 0 bases from J, with 5 bases between. The CDR3 DNA follows: TGTGCCAGTAGTATAGCCACTAGCACAGATACGCAGTATTTT. It specifies CASSIATSTDTQYF.

The V and J genes are TRBV2 and TRBJ1-1, with D maybe TRBD1 (6 bases). With 7 bases removed from V and 0 bases from J, the gap between germline ends came to 9 bases. CDR1 and CDR2 (germline): SNHLY, FYNNEI. The length of the CDR3 is 13 residues. The CDR3 region is CASTGHMNTEAFF. In DNA form, the CDR3 reads TGTGCCAGCACGGGACATATGAACACTGAAGCTTTCTTT. Full variable domain (rest looked up from reference TRBV2 and TRBJ1-1): EPEVTQTPSHQVTQMGQEVILRCVPISNHLYFYWYRQILGQKVEFLVSFYNNEISEKSEIFDDQFSVERPDGSNFTLKIRSTKLEDSAMYFCASTGHMNTEAFFGQGTRLTVV.

The J gene is TRBJ2-3, the V gene TRBV7-9, with 12 bases identical to TRBD2. Germline lookup yields CDR1 SEHNR and CDR2 FQNEAQ (reference sequence). The CDR3 covers 18 residues. V was pared by 1 base and J by 2 bases, with 7 bases of the junction left unmatched. In DNA form, the CDR3 reads TGTGCCAGCAGCTTAGGCCGGACTAGCGGGACCTACACAGATACGCAGTATTTT. Its protein product is CASSLGRTSGTYTDTQYF.